This TCR beta chain derives from a study of blood T cell repertoires in COVID-19. For the study at large: Spain, Italy and the United States supplied samples that represented acute and convalescent COVID-19.

Original handling: Reference gene primer amplification yielded estimated nucleated cell counts. TCRdb's table, derived via immunoSEQ multiplex PCR, lists solely in-frame clones and lacks some. V, J and clone size reflect that table, while D and trimming were determined from the DNA. The table records 68,000 or so clones, about 86% of them present only once. Sequences were obtained from peripheral blood. This TCR came from a man over 45 with acute or convalescent COVID-19.

The CDR3 coding sequence is TGTGCCAGCAGTTTTACAGGGTATGAATTCCAAGAGACCCAGTACTTC. Residues: CASSFTGYEFQETQYF. The chain couples TRBV28 to TRBJ2-5; D possibly corresponds to TRBD1 (6 bases). Per germline, CDR1 MDHEN and CDR2 SYDVKM. This CDR3 spans 16 amino acids. V was shortened by 3 bases and J by 1 base, with 15 bases between the two germline ends.